The entry that follows covers one T cell receptor (beta chain) sequence. This entry belongs to a study of blood T cell repertoires in COVID-19. Turning to the study itself: The origin of the acute and convalescent COVID-19 samples was the United States, Italy and Spain. Sources were T cells, B-cell-depleted T cells, or PBMCs; the material itself was cDNA or gDNA.

This CDR3 is built from 15 residues. Between the trimmed V and J ends, which lost 5 bases and 2 bases, there was a span of 12 bases. Per the germline V gene, CDR1 is MNHEY and CDR2 is SVGAGI. In the original processing: Reference gene primer amplification yielded estimated nucleated cell counts. The table came from immunoSEQ multiplex PCR; TCRdb's copy has only in-frame clones and leaves some out. V and J calls and clone size are copied from that table; D and trimming were computed from the DNA. The repertoire consists of almost 250,000 clones, with about 89% occurring once and the leading ten covering 4.1%.

The TCR was taken from a woman in her twenties or thirties who had recovered from COVID-19. V gene TRBV6-5 combines with J gene TRBJ2-2; maybe TRBD1 (6 bases). The sequencing sample was made of PBMCs or T cells enriched from blood (not recorded which). The CDR3 DNA is TGTGCCAGCAGTCTCACAGGGACAAACACCGGGGAGCTGTTTTTT. Its protein is CASSLTGTNTGELFF.